The rows below give T cell receptor beta chains drawn from one sample of a study of shared T cell receptors in the human thymus. TCRdb keeps only in-frame clones here, not all; method: immunoSEQ multiplex PCR. The sample has over 450,000 clones; about 84% are singletons. The data were also submitted as part of a second study, on human thymus T cells.

The specimen sequenced was thymocytes. The receptors were sampled from a boy younger than two with a congenital heart defect. The CDR3 runs from the conserved cysteine through the conserved F or W. Each record gives: D gene, V gene, CDR3 length, clone size, J gene, CDR3 protein, CDR3 DNA. A D gene is named only where the DNA matches it firmly. Clone size is stated in some rows and not others, as once, few, many or a class when expanded.

D: TRBD2; V: TRBV4-3; length: 16; size: .; J: TRBJ2-7; CDR3: CASSQERAGIMYEQYF; DNA: TGCGCCAGCAGCCAAGAGAGAGCGGGAATTATGTACGAGCAGTACTTC
D: .; V: TRBV19; length: 13; size: .; J: TRBJ2-7; CDR3: CASSPISSYEQYF; DNA: TGTGCCAGTAGTCCGATTAGCTCCTACGAGCAGTACTTC
D: TRBD2; V: TRBV28; length: 15; size: .; J: TRBJ2-1; CDR3: CASSFVAGVHNEQFF; DNA: TGTGCCAGCAGTTTCGTAGCGGGAGTCCACAATGAGCAGTTCTTC
D: TRBD1; V: TRBV10-3; length: 17; size: .; J: TRBJ1-5; CDR3: CAISDSFVTGGFQPQHF; DNA: TGTGCCATCAGTGACTCCTTCGTGACAGGGGGTTTCCAGCCCCAGCATTTT
D: TRBD2; V: TRBV29-1; length: 18; size: .; J: TRBJ2-2; CDR3: CSVGGGLAGKANTGELFF; DNA: TGCAGCGTTGGGGGGGGTCTAGCGGGGAAAGCGAACACCGGGGAGCTGTTTTTT
D: .; V: TRBV11-2; length: 12; size: .; J: TRBJ2-7; CDR3: CASSTLLDEQYF; DNA: TGTGCCAGCAGCACACTACTAGACGAGCAGTACTTC
D: .; V: TRBV2; length: 14; size: once; J: TRBJ1-2; CDR3: CASSVGEGGYGYTF; DNA: TGTGCCAGCAGTGTAGGGGAAGGGGGCTATGGCTACACCTTC
D: .; V: TRBV19; length: 18; size: .; J: TRBJ1-3; CDR3: CAAGPADKRDSLGNTIYF; DNA: TGTGCCGCCGGTCCCGCTGATAAGAGGGATTCTCTGGGAAACACCATATATTTT
D: .; V: TRBV7-6; length: 16; size: .; J: TRBJ2-5; CDR3: CASSPFDSTGAETQYF; DNA: TGTGCCAGCAGCCCGTTCGACAGTACTGGGGCAGAGACCCAGTACTTC
D: TRBD2; V: TRBV6-1; length: 14; size: .; J: TRBJ2-5; CDR3: CASSALAGVETQYF; DNA: TGTGCCAGCAGTGCTTTAGCGGGAGTGGAGACCCAGTACTTC
D: TRBD2; V: TRBV29-1; length: 13; size: .; J: TRBJ2-3; CDR3: CSSGGGRGDTQYF; DNA: TGCAGCTCTGGGGGCGGGAGGGGAGATACGCAGTATTTT
D: TRBD2; V: TRBV6-4; length: 17; size: .; J: TRBJ2-1; CDR3: CASSAASLAGDRSEQFF; DNA: TGTGCCAGCAGTGCCGCCTCACTAGCGGGTGACCGAAGTGAGCAGTTCTTC
D: TRBD1; V: TRBV19; length: 15; size: .; J: TRBJ2-7; CDR3: CASSTHRGLSYEQYF; DNA: TGTGCCAGTAGTACCCACAGGGGGCTCTCCTACGAGCAGTACTTC
D: TRBD2; V: TRBV20-1; length: 11; size: .; J: TRBJ2-4; CDR3: CSARTGGIQYF; DNA: TGCAGTGCGAGGACCGGGGGGATTCAGTACTTC
D: TRBD2; V: TRBV11-2; length: 17; size: .; J: TRBJ2-7; CDR3: CASSLRSGRASSDEQYF; DNA: TGTGCCAGCAGCTTAAGGAGCGGGAGGGCCTCGAGCGACGAGCAGTACTTC
D: .; V: TRBV30; length: 15; size: once; J: TRBJ2-6; CDR3: CAWLKRDSGANVLTF; DNA: TGTGCCTGGTTGAAACGGGACTCTGGGGCCAACGTCCTGACTTTC
D: .; V: TRBV7-9; length: 15; size: .; J: TRBJ2-6; CDR3: CASSLRSSGANVLTF; DNA: TGTGCCAGCAGCTTAAGGAGCTCTGGGGCCAACGTCCTGACTTTC
D: .; V: TRBV18; length: 15; size: .; J: TRBJ2-5; CDR3: CASSLPGAWQETQYF; DNA: TGTGCCAGCTCACTTCCAGGGGCCTGGCAAGAGACCCAGTACTTC
D: TRBD2; V: TRBV6-5; length: 14; size: .; J: TRBJ2-2; CDR3: CASKSGRAHGELFF; DNA: TGTGCCAGCAAGAGCGGGAGGGCCCACGGGGAGCTGTTTTTT
D: TRBD2; V: TRBV7-2; length: 17; size: .; J: TRBJ2-7; CDR3: CASSPPRGTSGRGEQYF; DNA: TGTGCCAGCAGCCCACCCCGGGGGACTAGCGGGAGGGGCGAGCAGTACTTC
D: TRBD2; V: TRBV5-7; length: 15; size: .; J: TRBJ2-1; CDR3: CASSPGIAGYNEQFF; DNA: TGTGCCAGCAGCCCCGGGATAGCGGGGTACAATGAGCAGTTCTTC
D: TRBD2; V: TRBV29-1; length: 20; size: once; J: TRBJ2-5; CDR3: CSVEGLPWGLAGGREETQYF; DNA: TGCAGCGTTGAAGGTTTGCCCTGGGGACTAGCGGGAGGTCGGGAAGAGACCCAGTACTTC
D: .; V: TRBV7-2; length: 17; size: .; J: TRBJ2-3; CDR3: CASSLVGRLKSTDTQYF; DNA: TGTGCCAGCAGCTTAGTAGGCAGGCTTAAGAGCACAGATACGCAGTATTTT
D: TRBD2; V: TRBV10-3; length: 20; size: .; J: TRBJ2-7; CDR3: CAISAKGDSSGRAQTYEQYF; DNA: TGTGCCATCAGTGCGAAGGGCGACTCTAGCGGGAGGGCCCAAACCTACGAGCAGTACTTC
D: TRBD2; V: TRBV6-1; length: 17; size: .; J: TRBJ2-7; CDR3: CASSEYEAGLGSYEQYF; DNA: TGTGCCAGCAGTGAATATGAAGCGGGGCTGGGCTCCTACGAGCAGTACTTC
D: .; V: TRBV7-9; length: 14; size: .; J: TRBJ1-2; CDR3: CASSFGEGSYGYTF; DNA: .
D: .; V: TRBV5-1; length: 15; size: .; J: TRBJ1-2; CDR3: CASSLNHTGNYGYTF; DNA: TGCGCCAGCAGCCTGAACCATACAGGGAACTATGGCTACACCTTC
D: .; V: TRBV6-5; length: 13; size: .; J: TRBJ2-5; CDR3: CASRRDSQETQYF; DNA: TGTGCCAGCAGGCGGGACAGCCAAGAGACCCAGTACTTC
D: .; V: TRBV19; length: 13; size: .; J: TRBJ1-1; CDR3: CASTSQVNTEAFF; DNA: TGTGCCAGTACCTCACAGGTTAACACTGAAGCTTTCTTT
D: TRBD2; V: TRBV28; length: 16; size: .; J: TRBJ2-3; CDR3: CASRIAGEFSTDTQYF; DNA: TGTGCCAGCAGAATAGCGGGAGAATTCAGCACAGATACGCAGTATTTT
D: TRBD2; V: TRBV29-1; length: 16; size: .; J: TRBJ2-3; CDR3: CSVEDQTSGRTDTQYF; DNA: TGCAGCGTTGAAGACCAGACTAGCGGGAGAACAGATACGCAGTATTTT
D: TRBD2; V: TRBV4-3; length: 16; size: .; J: TRBJ2-1; CDR3: CASSQETSAEYNEQFF; DNA: TGCGCCAGCAGCCAAGAGACTAGCGCCGAGTACAATGAGCAGTTCTTC
D: TRBD2; V: TRBV27; length: 18; size: few; J: TRBJ2-7; CDR3: CASSLGGRAPFSSYEQYF; DNA: TGTGCCAGCAGTTTGGGGGGGAGGGCCCCCTTTAGCTCCTACGAGCAGTACTTC
D: .; V: TRBV30; length: 15; size: .; J: TRBJ2-3; CDR3: CAWSEKKTSTDTQYF; DNA: TGTGCCTGGAGTGAAAAGAAGACAAGCACAGATACGCAGTATTTT
D: .; V: TRBV29-1; length: 12; size: .; J: TRBJ2-1; CDR3: CSVDKFYNEQFF; DNA: TGCAGCGTTGACAAATTCTACAATGAGCAGTTCTTC
D: .; V: TRBV6-5; length: 13; size: .; J: TRBJ2-7; CDR3: CASSSQGSYEQYF; DNA: TGTGCCAGCAGTTCCCAGGGATCCTACGAGCAGTACTTC
D: TRBD1; V: TRBV27; length: 13; size: .; J: TRBJ1-4; CDR3: CASKTGGAEKLFF; DNA: TGTGCCAGCAAGACAGGGGGCGCGGAAAAACTGTTTTTT
D: TRBD2; V: TRBV11-1; length: 15; size: once; J: TRBJ2-2; CDR3: CASSKRQRETGELFF; DNA: TGTGCCAGCAGTAAAAGGCAGCGGGAGACCGGGGAGCTGTTTTTT
D: TRBD1; V: TRBV30; length: 13; size: .; J: TRBJ2-2; CDR3: CAGGQGATGELFF; DNA: TGTGCCGGAGGACAGGGGGCAACCGGGGAGCTGTTTTTT
D: TRBD2; V: TRBV11-3; length: 13; size: .; J: TRBJ2-1; CDR3: CASLAGGHNEQFF; DNA: TGTGCCAGCCTAGCGGGAGGGCACAATGAGCAGTTCTTC
D: TRBD1; V: TRBV27; length: 13; size: .; J: TRBJ2-5; CDR3: CASRIDRVETQYF; DNA: TGTGCCAGCAGGATTGACAGGGTAGAGACCCAGTACTTC
D: TRBD1; V: TRBV5-1; length: 19; size: .; J: TRBJ1-5; CDR3: CASSARGAGGPNSNQPQHF; DNA: TGCGCCAGCAGCGCCCGGGGGGCAGGGGGCCCCAATAGCAATCAGCCCCAGCATTTT
D: .; V: TRBV13; length: 14; size: .; J: TRBJ1-1; CDR3: CASSIFTANTEAFF; DNA: TGTGCCAGCAGCATATTCACAGCGAACACTGAAGCTTTCTTT
D: TRBD2; V: TRBV29-1; length: 13; size: .; J: TRBJ2-5; CDR3: CSVKRDSGKTQYF; DNA: TGCAGCGTCAAGCGGGACTCCGGGAAGACCCAGTACTTC
D: TRBD1; V: TRBV5-1; length: 15; size: once; J: TRBJ1-2; CDR3: CASSLEQGRAYGYTF; DNA: TGCGCCAGCAGCTTGGAACAGGGGCGGGCCTATGGCTACACCTTC
D: .; V: TRBV28; length: 14; size: .; J: TRBJ2-4; CDR3: CASSIRGIKWIQYF; DNA: TGTGCCAGCAGTATCAGAGGTATCAAGTGGATTCAGTACTTC
D: .; V: TRBV5-6; length: 16; size: .; J: TRBJ2-1; CDR3: CASSLTHQRSYNEQFF; DNA: TGTGCCAGCAGCTTAACTCATCAACGCTCCTACAATGAGCAGTTCTTC
D: TRBD2; V: TRBV11-2; length: 18; size: once; J: TRBJ2-3; CDR3: CASSPTRKGAGFADTQYF; DNA: TGTGCCAGCAGCCCCACCCGCAAGGGAGCGGGATTCGCAGATACGCAGTATTTT
D: TRBD1; V: TRBV5-8; length: 15; size: .; J: TRBJ2-1; CDR3: CASSFRDRGYNEQFF; DNA: TGTGCCAGCAGCTTTCGGGACAGGGGATACAATGAGCAGTTCTTC
D: TRBD2; V: TRBV15; length: 17; size: .; J: TRBJ2-4; CDR3: CATSRDRLAGAKNIQYF; DNA: TGTGCCACCAGCAGAGATCGACTAGCGGGGGCCAAAAACATTCAGTACTTC
D: TRBD1; V: TRBV25-1; length: 15; size: .; J: TRBJ2-7; CDR3: CASTTRGQGKYEQYF; DNA: TGTGCCAGCACTACCCGCGGACAGGGGAAGTACGAGCAGTACTTC
D: .; V: TRBV6-1; length: 14; size: .; J: TRBJ2-7; CDR3: CASSEGYRPYEQYF; DNA: TGTGCCAGCAGTGAAGGATACAGACCCTACGAGCAGTACTTC
D: .; V: TRBV28; length: 13; size: .; J: TRBJ2-5; CDR3: CASSRAGEETQYF; DNA: TGTGCCAGCAGCCGTGCAGGGGAAGAGACCCAGTACTTC
D: .; V: TRBV27; length: 14; size: .; J: TRBJ2-1; CDR3: CASRFSVAYNEQFF; DNA: TGTGCCAGCAGGTTTAGCGTTGCCTACAATGAGCAGTTCTTC
D: .; V: TRBV15; length: 14; size: .; J: TRBJ1-5; CDR3: CATSSRDTLQPQHF; DNA: TGTGCCACCAGCAGTAGGGACACTCTTCAGCCCCAGCATTTT